These 29 T cell receptor beta chains share one sample of origin, sequenced in a study of T cell responses to AZD1222 COVID-19 vaccine. Clones were read by immunoSEQ multiplex PCR, and TCRdb kept only the in-frame ones, dropping some. This table has more than 95,000 clones, approximately 93% appearing once. The sequenced sample was peripheral blood, obtained on day 0 of AZD1222 vaccination. Receptor source: an adult in good health.

V and J are TRBV2 and TRBJ1-2; D ambiguous. V was clipped by 1 base and J by 7 bases, with 7 bases between them. Germline assignment: CDR1 SNHLY and CDR2 FYNNEI. This CDR3 has 12 amino acids. CDR3 loop: CASSEGRVGYTF. The CDR3 region has the DNA TGTGCCAGCAGTGAAGGACGAGTTGGCTACACCTTC.

The chain has TRBV4-1 and TRBJ1-5; D not certain. Germline CDR1 reads MGHRA; CDR2 reads YSYEKL. V lost 0 bases and J 6 bases, leaving 15 bases between the germline ends. The CDR3 is 16 residues long. CDR3 protein: CASSQEPGSPRQPQHF. DNA for the CDR3: TGCGCCAGCAGCCAAGAACCCGGCTCCCCTCGTCAGCCCCAGCATTTT.

This clone was seen more than once but under ten times. The chain carries TRBV3-1 (or the pseudogene TRBV3-2) and TRBJ2-2; a weak D match, TRBD1 (5 bases). Germline V CDR1 and CDR2: LGHDT, YNNKEL (reference sequence). V was clipped by 4 bases and J by 3 bases, with 21 bases between them. This CDR3 region has 18 residues. The CDR3 nucleotides are TGTGCCAGCAGCCCCTTAACAGGCAGGGTATATGACACCGGGGAGCTGTTTTTT. Its protein is CASSPLTGRVYDTGELFF.

This chain links TRBV28 with TRBJ1-5; D perhaps matches TRBD1 (5 bases). V gave up 4 bases and J gave up 16 bases, with 17 bases separating them. The CDR3 length is 12 residues. Germline assignment: CDR1 MDHEN and CDR2 SYDVKM. The CDR3 DNA reads TGTGCCAGCAGTTCCCGGACACCTTTAACCCATTTT. Its protein product is CASSSRTPLTHF.

This clone was seen once. The V and J genes are TRBV18 and TRBJ2-7, with D perhaps being TRBD1 or TRBD2 (6 bases each). CDR1 and CDR2 (germline): KGHSH, LQKENI. V lost 3 bases and J lost 3, with 24 bases in between. The CDR3 runs to 18 residues. The CDR3 DNA sequence: TGTGCCAGCTCACCCCTGGCGGGACATGCCGTATCCCTCTACGAGCAGTACTTC. It yields the protein CASSPLAGHAVSLYEQYF.

The chain links TRBV25-1 to TRBJ1-3; TRBD1 might be the D (5 bases). The CDR3 spans 14 residues. Germline loops: CDR1 MGHDK, CDR2 SYGVNS. Trimming cost V 4 bases and J 7 bases, with 14 bases left between them. The CDR3 protein is CASSAPGLENTIYF. The CDR3 DNA is TGTGCCAGCAGTGCCCCGGGACTCGAGAACACCATATATTTT.

This clone appeared once. The chain links TRBV19 to TRBJ2-7; D might be TRBD1 (6 bases). The V and J ends lost 5 bases and 0 bases respectively, with 17 bases between them. The CDR3 runs to 16 residues. In germline, CDR1 is LNHDA, CDR2 SQIVND (reference sequence). CDR3 region: CASSELQGRSSYEQYF. The CDR3 bases are TGTGCCAGTAGTGAATTACAGGGTCGGAGCTCCTACGAGCAGTACTTC.

The chain combines TRBV19 with TRBJ1-5; D gene unclear. Deletions cut 7 bases from V and 4 bases from J, with 8 bases between. CDR1 and CDR2 from the germline V gene are LNHDA and SQIVND (reference sequence). This CDR3 spans 12 amino acids. CDR3 bases: TGTGCCAGTACCTTACGTAATCAGCCCCAGCATTTT. It codes for CASTLRNQPQHF.

The chain employs TRBV5-5 and TRBJ2-7, with D uncertain. Trimming left V 1 base short and J 0 bases short, with 14 bases between. This CDR3 region has 16 residues. Germline V gene data show CDR1 as SGHKS and CDR2 as YYEKEE (reference sequence). As DNA, the CDR3 is TGTGCCAGCAGCTTGTCGTACTTTCTTCCCTCCTACGAGCAGTACTTC. Protein product: CASSLSYFLPSYEQYF.

V is TRBV6-5 and J is TRBJ1-1, with no clear D. The CDR3 consists of 11 residues. CDR1 is MNHEY, CDR2 SVGAGI, per germline. Trimming removed 7 bases from V and 5 bases from J, with 8 bases in between. DNA of the CDR3: TGTGCCAGCACTGTAAGGACTGAAGCTTTCTTT. The encoded protein is CASTVRTEAFF.

The chain couples TRBV7-2 to TRBJ2-1; D is unresolved. In germline, CDR1 is SGHTA, CDR2 FQGNSA. V was shortened by 2 bases and J by 3 bases, with 5 bases between the two germline ends. CDR3 size: 13 residues. The chain's CDR3 is CASSLKGYNEQFF. In DNA form, the CDR3 reads TGTGCCAGCAGCTTAAAAGGCTACAATGAGCAGTTCTTC.

This clone was seen once. J is TRBJ2-3 and V is TRBV6-1; weak D call: TRBD2 (6 bases). CDR3 length equals 16 residues. V lost 2 bases to trimming and J lost 0 bases, with 12 bases between them. The germline CDR1 and CDR2 sequences are MNHNS and SASEGT. Here the CDR3 reads CASSELGGASTDTQYF. The CDR3 coding sequence is TGTGCCAGCAGTGAACTAGGCGGGGCTAGCACAGATACGCAGTATTTT.

The V call is TRBV12-3 or TRBV12-4, the J call TRBJ1-2; D call uncertain. There are 13 residues in the CDR3. Trimming took 10 bases from V and 5 from J, leaving 17 bases between them. The CDR3 sequence is CAINLAPSYGYTF. The CDR3 bases are TGTGCCATCAATCTTGCCCCCTCTTATGGCTACACCTTC.

The rearrangement links TRBV6-6 to TRBJ1-2; the D is unclear. V was pared by 5 bases and J by 5 bases, with 6 bases between. The length of the CDR3 is 11 residues. The germline CDR1 and CDR2 sequences are MNHNY and SVGAGI (reference sequence). This CDR3 is CASSAEYGYTF. The CDR3 coding sequence is TGTGCCAGCAGTGCAGAGTATGGCTACACCTTC.

This clone has a single count. The CDR3 reads CASVPYPQEREVSNQPQHF. In DNA form, the CDR3 reads TGTGCCAGCGTCCCCTACCCACAAGAGAGGGAGGTCAGCAATCAGCCCCAGCATTTT. The chain couples TRBV28 to TRBJ1-5; D remains ambiguous. V shed 8 bases and J shed 1 base, with 27 bases lying between them. The CDR3 runs 19 residues. Germline-derived CDR1 and CDR2 are MDHEN and SYDVKM.

This CDR3 reads CASRLSGEAFF. The CDR3 DNA reads TGTGCCAGCAGACTCAGTGGGGAAGCTTTCTTT. The chain couples TRBV28 to TRBJ1-1, with D unclear. V was cut by 6 bases and J by 8 bases, with 10 bases left in between. Germline CDR1 is MDHEN and CDR2 is SYDVKM. The CDR3 has 11 amino acids.

The rearrangement links TRBV5-1 to TRBJ2-5; maybe TRBD1 (5 bases). The CDR3 sequence is 13 residues long. Germline V CDR1 and CDR2: SGHRS, YFSETQ. Trimming stripped 6 bases from V and 5 bases from J, with 14 bases between. CDR3 coding DNA: TGCGCCAGCAACGAGCAGGGCAGGGAGACCCAGTACTTC. Its translation is CASNEQGRETQYF.

V gene TRBV6-4 combines with J gene TRBJ2-1; 8 nucleotides match TRBD1. In germline, CDR1 is MRHNA, CDR2 SNTAGT. The CDR3 extends over 15 amino acids. Trimming at V came to 2 bases and at J to 0 bases, leaving 0 bases not matched to a gene. CDR3 DNA sequence: TGTGCCAGCAGTGACACAGGGGGCTCCTACAATGAGCAGTTCTTC. Its translation: CASSDTGGSYNEQFF.

V and J are TRBV7-9 and TRBJ2-5; D unclear. Looked up from germline, CDR1 is SEHNR and CDR2 is FQNEAQ (reference sequence). V gave up 6 bases and J gave up 0 bases, with 5 bases separating them. The CDR3 extends over 12 amino acids. The CDR3 reads CASSWYQETQYF. The CDR3 DNA reads TGTGCCAGCAGTTGGTACCAAGAGACCCAGTACTTC.

The chain couples TRBV27 to TRBJ1-2, with 11 bases matching TRBD1. The CDR3 contains 14 residues. Germline loops: CDR1 MNHEY, CDR2 SMNVEV (reference sequence). V trimming: 7 bases; J trimming: 8 bases; junction bases outside the gene matches: 9. CDR3 sequence: CASKYIGQGAGYTF. In nucleotides, the CDR3 is TGTGCCAGCAAATACATAGGACAGGGGGCGGGCTACACCTTC.

The chain employs TRBV6-4 and TRBJ2-3, with 7 nucleotides matching TRBD1. Germline lookup yields CDR1 MRHNA and CDR2 SNTAGT. The CDR3 runs 13 residues. Trimming cost V 6 bases and J 4 bases; bases outside gene matches: 4. Written as DNA, the CDR3 is TGTGCCAGCAGAGGTCAGGGGGCAGATACGCAGTATTTT. It specifies CASRGQGADTQYF.

The chain joins TRBV7-2 to TRBJ2-1; maybe TRBD2 (6 bases). The CDR3 contains 15 residues. The V end lost 4 bases, the J end lost 0 bases, and 10 bases lay between the germline ends. Germline V CDR1 and CDR2: SGHTA, FQGNSA. CDR3 amino acids: CASSSDYLSYNEQFF. The CDR3 coding sequence is TGTGCCAGCAGCTCGGACTACCTCTCCTACAATGAGCAGTTCTTC. Combining the CDR3 with reference TRBV7-2 and TRBJ2-1 gives the whole variable domain GAGVSQSPSNKVTEKGKDVELRCDPISGHTALYWYRQSLGQGLEFLIYFQGNSAPDKSGLPSDRFSAERTGGSVSTLTIQRTQQEDSAVYLCASSSDYLSYNEQFFGPGTRLTVL.

The chain couples TRBV18 to TRBJ2-1; no clear D. The V gene lost 3 bases and the J gene lost 0 bases, with 9 bases spanning the gap. CDR3 length equals 15 residues. Germline CDR1 and CDR2: KGHSH and LQKENI. CDR3 sequence reads: CASSPGQSSYNEQFF. The CDR3 DNA sequence: TGTGCCAGCTCACCTGGGCAGTCCTCCTACAATGAGCAGTTCTTC.

The rearrangement joins TRBV27 to TRBJ2-2; possibly TRBD1 or TRBD2 for D (5 bases each). Germline V gene lookup returns CDR1 MNHEY and CDR2 SMNVEV (reference sequence). The CDR3 has 15 amino acids. V shed 3 bases and J shed 6 bases, with 14 bases lying between them. The CDR3 nucleotides read TGTGCCAGCAGTTTGGGGCTGCCGGGGTCCGGGGAGCTGTTTTTT. Translated, it gives CASSLGLPGSGELFF.

V usage is TRBV15 and J usage is TRBJ2-2; 9 positions match TRBD2. CDR1 and CDR2 from the germline V gene are LNHNV and YYDKDF (reference sequence). Trimming took 0 bases from V and 7 from J; bases not matched to a gene: 6. The CDR3 runs to 16 residues. This CDR3 is CATSRDFAGGGGELFF. The CDR3 DNA reads TGTGCCACCAGCAGAGATTTCGCGGGAGGGGGCGGGGAGCTGTTTTTT.

The chain carries TRBV11-1 and TRBJ2-5, with D tentatively TRBD1 (5 bases). Trimming took 2 bases from V and 5 from J, leaving 12 bases between them. Germline-derived CDR1 and CDR2 are SGHAT and FQDESV (reference sequence). The CDR3 sequence is 14 residues long. The CDR3 DNA follows: TGTGCCAGCAGCTTATACACGGACATGGAGACCCAGTACTTC. Translation gives CASSLYTDMETQYF. The variable domain in full, with the rest retrieved from reference TRBV11-1 and TRBJ2-5, is EAEVAQSPRYKITEKSQAVAFWCDPISGHATLYWYRQILGQGPELLVQFQDESVVDDSQLPKDRFSAERLKGVDSTLKIQPAELGDSAMYLCASSLYTDMETQYFGPGTRLLVL.

The rearrangement links TRBV11-2 to TRBJ1-6; D uncertain. Germline V gene data show CDR1 as SGHAT and CDR2 as FQNNGV. V was pared by 5 bases and J by 7 bases, with 9 bases between. The CDR3 spans 13 residues. The CDR3 region has the DNA TGTGCCAGCAGCCCCCGCGAAAATTCACCCCTCCACTTT. Its protein product is CASSPRENSPLHF.

This clone appeared a single time. The V call is TRBV6-5, the J call TRBJ1-2; no definite D call. The length of the CDR3 is 15 residues. The V end was cut by 4 bases, the J end by 2 bases, with 14 bases between. CDR1 is MNHEY and CDR2 is SVGAGI in the germline V gene. DNA for the CDR3: TGTGCCAGCAGTTCTCCCACCACCGGGAACTATGGCTACACCTTC. Its protein is CASSSPTTGNYGYTF.

The chain combines TRBV28 with TRBJ1-2; the D gene is possibly TRBD1 (5 bases). Germline V gene data show CDR1 as MDHEN and CDR2 as SYDVKM. The CDR3 spans 15 residues. V was trimmed by 6 bases and J by 2 bases, leaving 16 bases between them. CDR3 residues: CASSWDRGFNYGYTF. The CDR3 DNA is TGTGCCAGCAGCTGGGATAGGGGCTTCAACTATGGCTACACCTTC.